These T cell receptor beta chains were read from a single sample in a study of blood T cell repertoires in COVID-19. Libraries were prepared by immunoSEQ multiplex PCR; TCRdb keeps only in-frame clonotypes and omits some of them. Here the sample spans some 460,000 clones, around nine tenths being singletons. Specimen: peripheral blood. These TCRs come from a woman under 40 with acute or convalescent COVID-19. The CDR3 runs from the conserved cysteine through the conserved F or W. Fields, in order: clone size, D gene, J gene, V gene, CDR3 length, CDR3 protein, CDR3 DNA. A D gene is named only where the DNA matches it firmly. Where a row states a size, it is once, few, many or the class of an expanded clone; other rows omit it.

clone size: once
D gene: NA
J gene: TRBJ1-2
V gene: TRBV2
CDR3 length: 13
CDR3 protein: CASRDISNYGYTF
CDR3 DNA: TGTGCCAGCCGGGACATCTCTAACTATGGCTACACCTTC

clone size: few
D gene: NA
J gene: TRBJ2-7
V gene: TRBV11-2
CDR3 length: 15
CDR3 protein: CASSLYRLQGYEQYF
CDR3 DNA: TGTGCCAGCAGCTTATACCGACTACAGGGATACGAGCAGTACTTC

clone size: NA
D gene: TRBD2
J gene: TRBJ2-7
V gene: TRBV5-1
CDR3 length: 13
CDR3 protein: CASSPRGGFEQYF
CDR3 DNA: TGCGCCAGCAGCCCCCGGGGGGGCTTCGAGCAGTACTTC

clone size: NA
D gene: NA
J gene: TRBJ2-3
V gene: TRBV5-1
CDR3 length: 13
CDR3 protein: CASRTASTDTQYF
CDR3 DNA: TGCGCCAGCAGGACAGCTAGCACAGATACGCAGTATTTT

clone size: NA
D gene: TRBD1
J gene: TRBJ1-3
V gene: TRBV19
CDR3 length: 14
CDR3 protein: CASSAGTVGNTIYF
CDR3 DNA: TGTGCCAGTTCAGCCGGGACAGTGGGAAACACCATATATTTT

clone size: NA
D gene: TRBD1
J gene: TRBJ1-6
V gene: TRBV5-4
CDR3 length: 16
CDR3 protein: CASSTGQGAGNSPLHF
CDR3 DNA: TGTGCCAGCAGCACGGGACAGGGGGCTGGAAATTCACCCCTCCACTTT

clone size: NA
D gene: NA
J gene: TRBJ2-2
V gene: TRBV2
CDR3 length: 12
CDR3 protein: CASLQGTGELFF
CDR3 DNA: TGTGCCAGCCTTCAGGGCACCGGGGAGCTGTTTTTT

clone size: NA
D gene: NA
J gene: TRBJ1-6
V gene: TRBV2
CDR3 length: 12
CDR3 protein: CASRRVNSPLHF
CDR3 DNA: TGTGCCAGCCGCAGGGTTAATTCACCCCTCCACTTT

clone size: NA
D gene: NA
J gene: TRBJ2-7
V gene: TRBV3-1/TRBV3-2
CDR3 length: 14
CDR3 protein: CASSQRTTRYEQYF
CDR3 DNA: TGTGCCAGCAGCCAACGTACTACCCGCTACGAGCAGTACTTC

clone size: NA
D gene: NA
J gene: TRBJ1-4
V gene: TRBV5-6
CDR3 length: 15
CDR3 protein: CASSLFQGTNEKLFF
CDR3 DNA: TGTGCCAGCAGCTTGTTTCAGGGGACTAATGAAAAACTGTTTTTT

clone size: NA
D gene: NA
J gene: TRBJ1-1
V gene: TRBV9
CDR3 length: 13
CDR3 protein: CASSVISDTEAFF
CDR3 DNA: TGTGCCAGCAGCGTAATTAGTGACACTGAAGCTTTCTTT

clone size: NA
D gene: TRBD1
J gene: TRBJ1-1
V gene: TRBV7-3
CDR3 length: 17
CDR3 protein: CASSLKGTVHLNTEAFF
CDR3 DNA: TGTGCCAGCAGCTTAAAAGGGACAGTACATTTGAACACTGAAGCTTTCTTT

clone size: few
D gene: NA
J gene: TRBJ1-1
V gene: TRBV5-4
CDR3 length: 13
CDR3 protein: CASSLNRPGEAFF
CDR3 DNA: TGTGCCAGCAGCTTGAACCGGCCGGGTGAAGCTTTCTTT

clone size: NA
D gene: NA
J gene: TRBJ1-3
V gene: TRBV5-6
CDR3 length: 18
CDR3 protein: CASSPWRGGAQPGNTIYF
CDR3 DNA: TGTGCCAGCAGCCCTTGGAGGGGCGGAGCGCAGCCTGGAAACACCATATATTTT

clone size: NA
D gene: TRBD1
J gene: TRBJ1-2
V gene: TRBV3-1/TRBV3-2
CDR3 length: 16
CDR3 protein: CASSQVGRQGHYGYTF
CDR3 DNA: TGTGCCAGCAGCCAAGTTGGGAGACAGGGGCACTATGGCTACACCTTC

clone size: NA
D gene: TRBD1
J gene: TRBJ2-7
V gene: TRBV13
CDR3 length: 14
CDR3 protein: CASSFGQAPYEQYF
CDR3 DNA: TGTGCCAGCAGCTTTGGACAGGCCCCCTACGAGCAGTACTTC

clone size: NA
D gene: TRBD2
J gene: TRBJ2-3
V gene: TRBV5-1
CDR3 length: 15
CDR3 protein: CASSSSERDTDTQYF
CDR3 DNA: TGCGCCAGCAGCTCCTCCGAGCGGGACACAGATACGCAGTATTTT

clone size: once
D gene: NA
J gene: TRBJ2-7
V gene: TRBV10-3
CDR3 length: 13
CDR3 protein: CAITPDRDYEQYF
CDR3 DNA: TGTGCCATCACGCCGGACAGAGACTACGAGCAGTACTTC